This T cell receptor (beta chain) comes out of a study of T cell repertoires in cytomegalovirus infection. TCRdb used MiXCR to reprocess the reads, holding one entry per CDR3 protein. The sample has around 750,000 distinct CDR3 sequences, roughly 33% seen once. This clonotype was seen at least ten times. Its antigen remains unidentified. Germline V lookup: CDR1 SGHVT, CDR2 SQSDAQ. This CDR3 contains 17 residues. After removal of 4 bases from V and 4 bases from J, the junction contained 11 bases not matched to a gene. The chain carries TRBV7-4 and TRBJ2-5; 11 bases match TRBD2. The sequence was obtained from a human donor in good health (CMV status not recorded). Some clones in this sample may be carry-over from other donors' samples. Sequences were derived from cultured CD8+ T cells from PBMCs, sampled from culture after CMV antigen stimulation. The CDR3 spells CASSSRLAGFGRETQYF. For the CDR3, the DNA is TGTGCCAGCAGCTCTCGACTAGCGGGGTTCGGACGAGAGACCCAGTACTTC.